A single sample gave rise to the 4 T cell receptor beta chains below, sequenced in a study of T-cell reconstitution after alpha-beta-depleted transplantation in children. A TCRbeta library incorporating unique molecular identifiers was prepared. TCRdb analysed the PCR reads with MiXCR anew, one entry per CDR3 protein. The sample lists roughly 570,000 distinct CDR3 sequences, over 25% occurring once. The sample in question was PBMCs, obtained before TCRalphabeta/CD19-depleted stem cell transplant. These receptors were collected from a boy in the first two years of life with Wiskott-Aldrich syndrome, due to receive a stem cell transplant.

The chain has TRBV5-1 and TRBJ2-5; D is possibly TRBD2 (6 bases). From germline, CDR1 is SGHRS and CDR2 YFSETQ. This CDR3 region has 15 residues. V was cut by 7 bases and J by 5 bases, with 21 bases left in between. The CDR3 sequence is CASGAGSPWGETQYF. The CDR3 nucleotides are TGCGCCAGCGGGGCGGGGAGCCCCTGGGGGGAGACCCAGTACTTC.

The chain couples TRBV19 to TRBJ2-5, with D maybe TRBD2 (6 bases). The V and J ends lost 7 bases and 4 bases respectively, with 19 bases between them. The V gene's germline CDR1 is LNHDA and CDR2 SQIVND (reference sequence). The length of the CDR3 is 15 residues. The CDR3 protein is CASTTGGGTLETQYF. For the CDR3, the DNA is TGTGCCAGTACAACAGGAGGAGGGACTCTAGAGACCCAGTACTTC.

This clonotype was seen a handful of times. The V gene is TRBV28, the J gene TRBJ1-2; D is unresolved. With 5 bases removed from V and 3 bases from J, the gap between germline ends came to 10 bases. CDR1 and CDR2 (germline): MDHEN, SYDVKM. The CDR3 runs 13 residues. CDR3 residues: CASSHDPDYGYTF. CDR3 DNA: TGTGCCAGCAGTCACGACCCTGACTATGGCTACACCTTC.

This clonotype was detected only a few times. The chain has TRBV10-3 and TRBJ2-5; 8 positions match TRBD1. Germline trimming cut 4 bases from V and 3 bases from J; bases unmatched to any gene: 7. The germline V gene has CDR1 ENHRY and CDR2 SYGVKD. The CDR3 is made up of 15 amino acids. The CDR3 sequence: CAISGTTGGEETQYF. In DNA, the CDR3 is TGTGCCATCAGTGGAACTACAGGGGGTGAAGAGACCCAGTACTTC.